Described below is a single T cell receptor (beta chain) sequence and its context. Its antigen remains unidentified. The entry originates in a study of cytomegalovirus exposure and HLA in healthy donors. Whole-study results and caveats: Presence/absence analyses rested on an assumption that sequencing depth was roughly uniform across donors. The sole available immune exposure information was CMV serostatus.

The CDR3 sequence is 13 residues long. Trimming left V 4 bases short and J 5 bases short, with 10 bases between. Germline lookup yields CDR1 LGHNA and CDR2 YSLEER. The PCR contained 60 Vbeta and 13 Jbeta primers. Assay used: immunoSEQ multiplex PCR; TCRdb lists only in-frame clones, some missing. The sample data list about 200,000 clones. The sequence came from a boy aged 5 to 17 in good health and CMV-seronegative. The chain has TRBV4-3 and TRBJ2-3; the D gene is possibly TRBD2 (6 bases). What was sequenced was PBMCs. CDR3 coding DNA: TGCGCCAGCAGCCCGACCGGGGGAGATACGCAGTATTTT. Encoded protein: CASSPTGGDTQYF.